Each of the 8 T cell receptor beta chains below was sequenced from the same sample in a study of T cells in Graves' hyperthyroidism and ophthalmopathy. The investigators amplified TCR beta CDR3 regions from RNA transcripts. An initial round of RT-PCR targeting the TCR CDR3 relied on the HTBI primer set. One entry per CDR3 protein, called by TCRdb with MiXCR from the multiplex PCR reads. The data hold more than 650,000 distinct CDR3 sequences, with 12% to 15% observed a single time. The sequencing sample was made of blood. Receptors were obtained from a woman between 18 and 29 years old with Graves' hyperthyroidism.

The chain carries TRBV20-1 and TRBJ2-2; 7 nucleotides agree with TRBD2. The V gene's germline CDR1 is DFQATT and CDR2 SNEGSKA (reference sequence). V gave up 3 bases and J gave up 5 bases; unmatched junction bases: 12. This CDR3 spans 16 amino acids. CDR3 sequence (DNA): TGCAGTGCTAGGGACACTAGCGACCGCGTAACCGGGGAGCTGTTTTTT. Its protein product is CSARDTSDRVTGELFF.

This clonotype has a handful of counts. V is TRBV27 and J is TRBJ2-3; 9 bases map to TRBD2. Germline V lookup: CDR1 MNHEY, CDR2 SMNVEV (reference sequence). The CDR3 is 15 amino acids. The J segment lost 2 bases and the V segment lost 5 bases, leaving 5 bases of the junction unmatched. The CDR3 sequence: CASSEGLANTDTQYF. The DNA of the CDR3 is TGTGCCAGCAGTGAGGGACTAGCCAACACAGATACGCAGTATTTT.

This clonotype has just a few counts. The CDR3, as DNA: TGTGCCAGTAAAGAGGGGGGAGGGACAGATACGCAGTATTTT. Translating it yields CASKEGGGTDTQYF. The chain combines TRBV19 with TRBJ2-3; D perhaps matches TRBD2 (7 bases). The ends were cut back, 7 bases at V and 3 bases at J, with 14 bases in the middle. The CDR3 loop spans 14 amino acids. The germline CDR1 and CDR2 sequences are LNHDA and SQIVND (reference sequence).

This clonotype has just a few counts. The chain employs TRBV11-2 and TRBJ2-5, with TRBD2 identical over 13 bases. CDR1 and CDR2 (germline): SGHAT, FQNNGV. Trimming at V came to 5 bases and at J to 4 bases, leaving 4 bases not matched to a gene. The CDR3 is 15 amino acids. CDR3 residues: CASSPTSGRSETQYF. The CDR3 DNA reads TGTGCCAGCAGCCCGACTAGCGGGAGGTCAGAGACCCAGTACTTC.

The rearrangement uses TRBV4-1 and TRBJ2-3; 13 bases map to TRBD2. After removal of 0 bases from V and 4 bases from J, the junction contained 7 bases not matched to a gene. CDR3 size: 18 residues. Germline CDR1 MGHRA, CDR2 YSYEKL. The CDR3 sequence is CASSQEGGLAGVSDTQYF. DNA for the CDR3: TGCGCCAGCAGCCAAGAAGGAGGACTAGCGGGAGTTTCAGATACGCAGTATTTT.

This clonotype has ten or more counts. In nucleotides, the CDR3 is TGTGCCAGCAGCCCGCCGGGACTAGCCGCAGATACGCAGTATTTT. Translation gives CASSPPGLAADTQYF. The V call is TRBV11-1, the J call TRBJ2-3; 9 bases fit TRBD2. Germline values: CDR1 SGHAT, CDR2 FQDESV (reference sequence). The CDR3 is 15 residues long. V gave up 5 bases and J gave up 4 bases; unmatched junction bases: 7.

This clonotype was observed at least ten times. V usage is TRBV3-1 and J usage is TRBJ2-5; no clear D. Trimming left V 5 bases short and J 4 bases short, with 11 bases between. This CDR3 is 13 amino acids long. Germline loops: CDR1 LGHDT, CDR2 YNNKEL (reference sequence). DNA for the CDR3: TGTGCCAGCAGCGACTCCCCTCGAGAGACCCAGTACTTC. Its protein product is CASSDSPRETQYF.

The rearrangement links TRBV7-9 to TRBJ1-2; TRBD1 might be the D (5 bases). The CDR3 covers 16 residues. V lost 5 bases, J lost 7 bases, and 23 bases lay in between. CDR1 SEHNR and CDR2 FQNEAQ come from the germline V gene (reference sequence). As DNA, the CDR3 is TGTGCCAGCAGCCAGGGATGGGGGACCGGGGGGAGTGGCTACACCTTC. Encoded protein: CASSQGWGTGGSGYTF.